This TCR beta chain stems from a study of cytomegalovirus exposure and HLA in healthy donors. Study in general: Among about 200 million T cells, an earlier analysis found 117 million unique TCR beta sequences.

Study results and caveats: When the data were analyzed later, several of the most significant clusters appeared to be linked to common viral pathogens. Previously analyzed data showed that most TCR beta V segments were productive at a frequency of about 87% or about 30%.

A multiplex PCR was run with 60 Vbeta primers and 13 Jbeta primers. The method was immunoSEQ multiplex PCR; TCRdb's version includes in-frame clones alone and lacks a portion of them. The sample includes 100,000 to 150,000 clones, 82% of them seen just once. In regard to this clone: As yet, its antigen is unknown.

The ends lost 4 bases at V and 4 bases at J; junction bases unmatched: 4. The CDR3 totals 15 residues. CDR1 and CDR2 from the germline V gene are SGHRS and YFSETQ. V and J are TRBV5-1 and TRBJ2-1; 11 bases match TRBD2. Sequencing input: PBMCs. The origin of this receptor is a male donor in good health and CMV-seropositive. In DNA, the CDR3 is TGCGCCAGCAGCCAAGGGACTAGCGGATACAATGAGCAGTTCTTC. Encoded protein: CASSQGTSGYNEQFF.